The entry below gives a single T cell receptor (beta chain) sequence along with its context. Its antigen is unidentified. Method: immunoSEQ multiplex PCR; TCRdb's copy keeps in-frame clones and lacks some. The sample lists under 150,000 clones; roughly 80% were seen once. The entry originates in a study of cytotoxic CD8 clonotypes in ibrutinib-treated CLL. The germline CDR1 and CDR2 sequences are SNHLY and FYNNEI. The CDR3 sequence is 16 residues long. Trimming stripped 7 bases from V and 2 bases from J, with 18 bases between. Whole-study results and caveats: Sampling schedules were unmatched across sustained-remission and progressing patients. Age-matched healthy donor levels were exceeded by baseline clonality, which tracked circulating CD8+ T-cell counts.

The sequencing used PBMCs, collected after 24 months of ibrutinib treatment. This chain joins TRBV2 and TRBJ2-1; D might be TRBD2 (6 bases). The source of this sequence is a human donor with chronic lymphocytic leukemia. The chain's CDR3 is CASTPVGGLTYNEQFF. The CDR3 DNA is TGTGCCAGCACCCCTGTCGGGGGTCTTACCTACAATGAGCAGTTCTTC.